This T cell receptor (beta chain) originates from a study of TET2 disruption in CD19-targeted CAR T cells (dated by TCRdb to the late 2010s). A note on the overall study: The number of samples was determined by the original clinical trial design and by which samples were available, and no additional inclusion criteria were applied.

The CDR3, cysteine through phenylalanine, is 15 amino acids long. The DNA has 36 bases, all within the CDR3, and is read from base 1. CDR1 and CDR2 were assigned from the germline V gene (reference sequence) as LNHDA and SQIVND. V is cut back by 8 bases and J by 6 bases, with 13 bases in the junction unmatched. The immunoSEQ assay was used for deep sequencing of the TCR beta chain. The paper's processing steps were these. Only productive TCR beta rearrangements went into calculating clonotype frequencies. Imported from immuneACCESS, the table was reduced by TCRdb to in-frame sequences with V and J called. These copies leave out some clones; in studies compared against another copy, an unresolved V gene accounts for under half, and the cause of the remainder is not known. The V and J calls and clone size were taken over from that table, and D and trimming were inferred from the DNA. This sample's clone table shows fewer than 30,000 clones. More than 1.5% of the sample is held by the ten biggest clonotypes.

Of note for this clone: Which antigen it targets is not known. Read coverage stops 3 residues before the CDR3 terminus; the germline J gene supplies the remainder.

The treatment or condition label of this sample denotes: autologous CTL019 cells: CD19 CAR with 4-1BB and CD3 zeta domains. The CD19 CAR incorporated TCR zeta and 4-1BB costimulatory signaling domains. Leukapheresis was used to collect the T cells for CTL019 manufacturing from peripheral blood. The DNeasy Blood and Tissue Kit was used to extract genomic DNA from pre-infusion T cells, peripheral blood, or sorted post-infusion T cells. What the work shows at the level of the full study, not this receptor alone: The conclusions drawn about the patient's CAR T cells were based on extensive analysis of just one subject.

The source was CD8- CAR+ T cells sorted from cultured blood T cells, collected for CD19 CAR T cell therapy. The meaning of the sample's cell subset or site label: CD8-negative CAR-positive T cells from the infusion product. This TCR was recovered from a man between 65 and 85 years old with chronic lymphocytic leukemia. This sequence uses TRBV19 and TRBJ2-7; a stretch of 10 junction bases matches TRBD2. The CDR3 DNA, read in part, is TGTGCCAGTGCGTCTAGCGGGGGAATCAGGTCCGAG. Its product reads: CASASSGGIRSE. The full CDR3 sequence reads CASASSGGIRSEQYF.